These T cell receptor beta chains were read from a single sample in a study of long-term antiretroviral therapy in people with HIV. The method was immunoSEQ multiplex PCR; TCRdb's version includes in-frame clones alone and lacks a portion of them. The sample holds around 20,000 clones, about 82% seen once. The material was unsorted PBMCs, obtained 0.6 years after starting antiretroviral therapy. The receptors derive from a woman between 18 and 30 years old with HIV. CDR3s include the opening cysteine and the closing phenylalanine or tryptophan. A D gene is named only where the DNA matches it firmly. Only some rows state a clone size, as once, few, many or a class for expanded clones.

NA NA TRBJ2-2 TRBV7-3 TGTGCCAGCAGCCCTGGGACTACCGGGGAGCTGTTTTTT CASSPGTTGELFF
TRBD2 NA TRBJ2-7 TRBV18 TGTGCCAGCTCACCGGGGACTAGCGGGGGATACGAGCAGTACTTC CASSPGTSGGYEQYF
TRBD2 NA TRBJ2-1 TRBV10-3 TGTGCCATCAGTGAGTCGAGGGCTAGCGGGGACCACAATGAGCAGTTCTTC CAISESRASGDHNEQFF
NA NA TRBJ1-2 TRBV7-9 TGTGCCAGCAGGAACTCAGAGGTGTGGGGCTACACCTTC CASRNSEVWGYTF
NA NA TRBJ1-2 TRBV7-2 TGTGCCAGCAGCTTAGACGTGCACTACTATGGCTACACCTTC CASSLDVHYYGYTF
NA NA TRBJ2-7 TRBV19 TGTGCCAGTAGTATAGATGCAGGGGCTAGGGACGAGCAGTACTTC CASSIDAGARDEQYF
NA NA TRBJ1-1 TRBV4-2 TGTGCCAGCAGCCAAGCTTCCGATTTGAACACTGAAGCTTTCTTT CASSQASDLNTEAFF
TRBD2 NA TRBJ2-7 TRBV13 TGTGCCAGCAGCTTATACGGGACTAGCTTTCTGGGTGAGCAGTACTTC CASSLYGTSFLGEQYF
NA NA TRBJ1-2 TRBV15 TGTGCCACCAGCAGAGATGTAGTTTCTAACTATGGCTACACCTTC CATSRDVVSNYGYTF
NA NA TRBJ2-7 TRBV5-8 TGTGCCAGCGAACAGGGTCTTTGGGAGCAGTACTTC CASEQGLWEQYF
NA NA TRBJ2-2 TRBV28 TGTGCCAGCAGTTTTCAGGGTGGCACCGGGGAGCTGTTTTTT CASSFQGGTGELFF
TRBD1 NA TRBJ1-1 TRBV4-3 TGCGCCAGCAGTCCCGGGACAGGGGGCACTGAAGCTTTCTTT CASSPGTGGTEAFF
NA NA TRBJ1-5 TRBV6-6 TGTGCCAGCAACTATAAGCCCCAGCATTTT CASNYKPQHF
TRBD2 NA TRBJ2-5 TRBV18 TGTGCCAGCTCACTCGTGGGGAGGGCGGAGACCCAGTACTTC CASSLVGRAETQYF
NA NA TRBJ1-5 TRBV10-3 TGTGCCATCAGTGATGGGGGACCGGGGAATCAGCCCCAGCATTTT CAISDGGPGNQPQHF
NA NA TRBJ1-6 TRBV5-5 TGTGCCAGCAGCTTCCGAAATTCACCCCTCCACTTT CASSFRNSPLHF
NA few TRBJ1-3 TRBV2 TGTGCGTCAGGGTGGTCTGGAAACACCATATATTTT CASGWSGNTIYF
NA NA TRBJ1-1 TRBV7-2 TGTGCCAGCAGCTCACGTGTGGAGGGATCGACTGAAGCTTTCTTT CASSSRVEGSTEAFF
TRBD1 NA TRBJ2-3 TRBV5-4 TGTGCCAGCAGCCGGGACAGGGAGATTGCAGATACGCAGTATTTT CASSRDREIADTQYF
TRBD1 NA TRBJ1-1 TRBV6-5 TGTGCCAGCAGTGACAGGGAGAACACTGAAGCTTTCTTT CASSDRENTEAFF
NA NA TRBJ1-6 TRBV15 TGTGCCACCAGCAGAGGATTTACCAATTCACCCCTCCACTTT CATSRGFTNSPLHF
TRBD1 NA TRBJ1-3 TRBV2 TGTGCCAGCAGCGAACAGGGGGCCTCCCTTGGAAACACCATATATTTT CASSEQGASLGNTIYF
TRBD2 NA TRBJ2-3 TRBV2 TGTGCCAGCAGTGACGTGGGGGGAGGGGCAGATACGCAGTATTTT CASSDVGGGADTQYF
TRBD1 NA TRBJ2-3 TRBV25-1 TGTGCCAGCAGTGACGGGACAGGCATAGATACGCAGTATTTT CASSDGTGIDTQYF
NA NA TRBJ2-7 TRBV5-1 TGCGCCAGCAGCTTGGCCGGCTCTACCTACGAGCAGTACTTC CASSLAGSTYEQYF
TRBD1 once TRBJ2-5 TRBV9 TGTGCCAGCAGCGTAGCGACAGGGAACCAAGAGACCCAGTACTTC CASSVATGNQETQYF
TRBD1 NA TRBJ1-5 TRBV7-2 TGTGCCAGCAGCTTAGGGGCAGGGGGCGGGCAGCCCCAGCATTTT CASSLGAGGGQPQHF
NA once TRBJ2-2 TRBV15 TGTGCCACCAGCACCTTTTCTACCGGGGAGCTGTTTTTT CATSTFSTGELFF
TRBD1 NA TRBJ2-7 TRBV7-2 TGTGCCAGCAGCTTAGGGGCAGGGGGTCATATCTACGAGCAGTACTTC CASSLGAGGHIYEQYF
NA NA TRBJ2-4 TRBV5-4 TGTGCCTACCCTGGACCGGCGGACATTCAGTACTTC CAYPGPADIQYF
NA medium-sized TRBJ1-2 TRBV30 TGTGCCTGGAGTGTAAGTCTAAACTATGGCTACACCTTC CAWSVSLNYGYTF
NA NA TRBJ2-5 TRBV4-3 TGCGCCAGCAGCCTGACGGGATTACAAGAGACCCAGTACTTC CASSLTGLQETQYF
NA NA TRBJ2-2 TRBV5-1 TGCGCCAGCAAAAACCAAGCAGATCTGAACACCGGGGAGCTGTTTTTT CASKNQADLNTGELFF
NA NA TRBJ1-1 TRBV4-3 TGCGCCAGCAGCCACAACGACCGACGGAACACTGAAGCTTTCTTT CASSHNDRRNTEAFF
NA once TRBJ1-5 TRBV9 TGTGCTAGCAGCGTAGCCGGGGTCCACAATCAGCCCCAGCATTTT CASSVAGVHNQPQHF
NA NA TRBJ2-3 TRBV5-1 TGCGCCAGCAGCCTGGGGGGCACAGATACGCAGTATTTT CASSLGGTDTQYF
NA NA TRBJ2-2 TRBV11-1 TGTGCCAGCAGTTATATACAGCTGGGCACCGGGGAGCTGTTTTTT CASSYIQLGTGELFF
NA NA TRBJ1-1 TRBV19 TGTGCCAGTAGTATAGCCGGGGGCATGAACACTGAAGCTTTCTTT CASSIAGGMNTEAFF
NA NA TRBJ2-5 TRBV12-5 TGTGCTAGTGGTTTGGGAGGGGACGGGATTGGGACCCAGTACTTC CASGLGGDGIGTQYF
NA few TRBJ1-2 TRBV7-9 TGTGCCAGCAGCTCCCTCCCGTCGGAAGGGACGGGTGGCTACACCTTC CASSSLPSEGTGGYTF
NA NA TRBJ2-5 TRBV7-6 TGTGCCAGCAGCTCGTCCACCGGTACCCGGACCAAAGAGACCCAGTACTTC CASSSSTGTRTKETQYF
NA NA TRBJ2-7 TRBV25-1 TGTGCCAGCAGTGCCCCGCAGGGGTCCTCCTACGAGCAGTACTTC CASSAPQGSSYEQYF
TRBD1 NA TRBJ1-1 TRBV28 TGTGCCAGCAGTTCTTCAGGGGGCCTGGGCACTGAAGCTTTCTTT CASSSSGGLGTEAFF
NA NA TRBJ1-3 TRBV15 TGTGCCACCAGCAGAGAGGTGTTCTCTGGAAACACCATATATTTT CATSREVFSGNTIYF
TRBD2 NA TRBJ2-3 TRBV7-3 TGTGCCAGCAGCCAAGGACTAGCGGGAGATCTAGATACGCAGTATTTT CASSQGLAGDLDTQYF
NA NA TRBJ1-3 TRBV5-1 TGCGCCAGCAGCTTGGCAGGGGTGGCGCATGGAAACACCATATATTTT CASSLAGVAHGNTIYF
TRBD2 NA TRBJ2-3 TRBV7-3 TGTGCCAGCAGCTTAACTGGGAGGGGCACAGATACGCAGTATTTT CASSLTGRGTDTQYF